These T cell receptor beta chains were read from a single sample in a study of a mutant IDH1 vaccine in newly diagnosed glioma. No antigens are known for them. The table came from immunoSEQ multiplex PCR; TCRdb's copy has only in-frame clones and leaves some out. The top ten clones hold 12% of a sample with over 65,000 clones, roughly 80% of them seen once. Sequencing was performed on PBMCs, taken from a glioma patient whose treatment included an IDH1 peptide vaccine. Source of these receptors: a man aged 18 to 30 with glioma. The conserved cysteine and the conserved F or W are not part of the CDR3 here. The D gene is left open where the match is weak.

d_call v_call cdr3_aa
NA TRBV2 ASRGSMHLH
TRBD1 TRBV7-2 ASSAGQVPALT
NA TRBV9 ASSVIMNTEAF
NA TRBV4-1 ASSQVQGHTEAF
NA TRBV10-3 AILLLVHEQF
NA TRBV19 ASKGGTNYGYT
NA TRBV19 ASMQGMNTEAF
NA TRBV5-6 ASSLYRVVEGYT
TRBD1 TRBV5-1 ASSLSPRGTNEKLF
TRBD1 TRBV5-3 ARSPDRDLYNEQF
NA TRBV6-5 ASSYEYNSPLH
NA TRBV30 AWSRAGGYT
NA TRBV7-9 ASSQNTAGELF
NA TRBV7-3 ASSSGGAVGGYT
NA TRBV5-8 ASSLGLTVESYNEQF
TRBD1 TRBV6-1 ASSRDRVNYGYT
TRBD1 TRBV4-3 ASSQDRAGGREAF
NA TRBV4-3 ASSQDGGYTQY
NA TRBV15 ATGRDFNTGELF
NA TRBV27 ASSLRGLETEAF
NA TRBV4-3 ASSQDSQTGSIYGYT
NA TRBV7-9 ASSLDRVSGNTIY
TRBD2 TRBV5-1 ASRLAGGSSTDTQY
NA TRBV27 ASSLSQATEAF
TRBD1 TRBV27 ASRTGGPYNEQF
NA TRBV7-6 ASSSLPSQTPYT
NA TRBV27 ASKGLSSGNTIY
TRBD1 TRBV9 ASSPHTGTARLPSTEAF
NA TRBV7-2 ASSLESAQNTEAF
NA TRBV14 ASSTRNYGYT
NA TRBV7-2 ASSPDPGELF
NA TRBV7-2 ASSGDLGETQY
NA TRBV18 ASSPDRNYGYT
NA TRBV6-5 ASSYSNRGKLEAF
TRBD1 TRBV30 AWSAKGGTGGAGEKLF
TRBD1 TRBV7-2 ASSLTGAQPQH
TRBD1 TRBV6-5 ASSRVQGDGYT
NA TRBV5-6 ASSGPRPASYNEQF
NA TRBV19 ASSPSAYGYT
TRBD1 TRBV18 ASSPGSGTVNQPQH
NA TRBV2 ASRTPNSPLH
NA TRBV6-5 ASSYSKTANTEAF
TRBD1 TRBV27 ASSLLTVADRFGNSPLH
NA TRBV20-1 SARKAHEQY
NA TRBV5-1 ASSLRRDLRGYT
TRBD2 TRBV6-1 ASSGELAAFIDTQY
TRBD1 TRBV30 AWTVPGQGAQGEAF
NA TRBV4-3 ASSQDPRGAAEAF
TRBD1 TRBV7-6 ASSLEGATNEKLF
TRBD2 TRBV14 ASSPRLAENIQY
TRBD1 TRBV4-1 ASSQGTGTYEQY
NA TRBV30 AWSGDGNTEAF